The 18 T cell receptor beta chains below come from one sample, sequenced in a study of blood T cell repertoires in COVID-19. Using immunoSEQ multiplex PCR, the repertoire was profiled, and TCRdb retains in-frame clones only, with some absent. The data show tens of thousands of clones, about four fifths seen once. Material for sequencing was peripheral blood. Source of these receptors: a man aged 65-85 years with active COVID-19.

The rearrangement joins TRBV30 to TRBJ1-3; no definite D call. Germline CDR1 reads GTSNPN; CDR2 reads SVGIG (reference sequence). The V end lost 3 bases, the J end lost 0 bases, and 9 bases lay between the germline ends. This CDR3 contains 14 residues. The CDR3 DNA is TGTGCCTGGAGAAGCGCGGGCTCTGGAAACACCATATATTTT. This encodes CAWRSAGSGNTIYF.

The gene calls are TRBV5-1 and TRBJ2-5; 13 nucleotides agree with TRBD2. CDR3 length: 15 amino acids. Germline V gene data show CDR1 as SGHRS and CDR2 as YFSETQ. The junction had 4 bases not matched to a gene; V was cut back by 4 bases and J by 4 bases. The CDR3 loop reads CASSPRTSGGETQYF. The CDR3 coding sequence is TGCGCCAGCAGCCCCCGGACTAGCGGGGGAGAGACCCAGTACTTC.

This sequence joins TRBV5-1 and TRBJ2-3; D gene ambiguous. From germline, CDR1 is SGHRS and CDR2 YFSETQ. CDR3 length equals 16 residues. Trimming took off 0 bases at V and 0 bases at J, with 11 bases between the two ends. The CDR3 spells CASSLGLALSTDTQYF. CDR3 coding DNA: TGCGCCAGCAGCTTGGGCTTAGCCCTTAGCACAGATACGCAGTATTTT.

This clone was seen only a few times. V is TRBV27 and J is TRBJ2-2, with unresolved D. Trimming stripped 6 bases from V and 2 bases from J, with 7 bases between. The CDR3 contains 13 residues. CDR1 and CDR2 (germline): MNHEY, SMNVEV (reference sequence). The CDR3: CASSQINTGELFF. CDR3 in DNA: TGTGCCAGCAGCCAGATTAACACCGGGGAGCTGTTTTTT.

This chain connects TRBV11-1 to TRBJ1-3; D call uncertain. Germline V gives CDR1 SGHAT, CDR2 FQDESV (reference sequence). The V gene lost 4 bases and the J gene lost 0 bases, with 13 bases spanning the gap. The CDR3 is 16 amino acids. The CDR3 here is CASSYRGFISGNTIYF. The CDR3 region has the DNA TGTGCCAGCAGCTACAGAGGGTTTATCTCTGGAAACACCATATATTTT.

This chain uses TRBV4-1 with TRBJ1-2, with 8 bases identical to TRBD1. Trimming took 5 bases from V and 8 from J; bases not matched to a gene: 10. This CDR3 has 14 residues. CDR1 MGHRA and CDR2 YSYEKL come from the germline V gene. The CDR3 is CASSFDRGSQGYTF. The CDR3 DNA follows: TGCGCCAGCAGCTTCGACAGGGGATCGCAAGGCTACACCTTC.

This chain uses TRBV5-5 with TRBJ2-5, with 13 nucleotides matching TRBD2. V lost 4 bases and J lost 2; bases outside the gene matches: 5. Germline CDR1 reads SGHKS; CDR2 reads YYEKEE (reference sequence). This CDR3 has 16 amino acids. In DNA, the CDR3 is TGTGCCAGCAGCCTGGGACTAGCGGGGAAACAAGAGACCCAGTACTTC. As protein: CASSLGLAGKQETQYF.

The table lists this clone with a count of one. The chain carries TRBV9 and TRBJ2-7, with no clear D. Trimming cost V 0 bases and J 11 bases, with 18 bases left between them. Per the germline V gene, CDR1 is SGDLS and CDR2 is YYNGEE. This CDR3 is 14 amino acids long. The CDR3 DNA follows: TGTGCCAGCAGCGTAGGGGTAGGTGGGCGCATAAAGTACTTC. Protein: CASSVGVGGRIKYF.

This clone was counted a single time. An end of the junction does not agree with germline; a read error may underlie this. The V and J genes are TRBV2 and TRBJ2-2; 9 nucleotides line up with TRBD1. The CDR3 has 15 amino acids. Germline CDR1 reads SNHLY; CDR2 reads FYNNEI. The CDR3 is CASREGTGRAGELFF. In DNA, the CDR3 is TGTGCCAGCAGAGAAGGGACAGGGCGGGCCGGGGAGCTGTTTTTT.

The CDR3 loop reads CASSLGAGVAGNTIYF. For the CDR3, the DNA is TGTGCCAGCAGTTTGGGTGCCGGGGTGGCTGGAAACACCATATATTTT. This sequence joins TRBV28 and TRBJ1-3; D is unresolved. V was cut by 3 bases and J by 2 bases, with 14 bases left in between. CDR1 and CDR2 from the germline V gene are MDHEN and SYDVKM. The CDR3 consists of 16 residues.

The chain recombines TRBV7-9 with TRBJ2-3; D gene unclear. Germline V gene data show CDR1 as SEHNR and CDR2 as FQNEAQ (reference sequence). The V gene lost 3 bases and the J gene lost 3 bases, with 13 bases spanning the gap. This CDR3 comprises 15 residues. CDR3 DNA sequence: TGTGCCAGCAGCTTTCTTGGGCACGGAACAGATACGCAGTATTTT. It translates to CASSFLGHGTDTQYF.

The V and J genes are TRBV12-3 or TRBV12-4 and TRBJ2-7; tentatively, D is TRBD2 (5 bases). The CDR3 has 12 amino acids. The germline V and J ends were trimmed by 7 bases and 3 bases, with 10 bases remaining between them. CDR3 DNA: TGTGCCAGCACCTCAACTAGCTACGAGCAGTACTTC. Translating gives CASTSTSYEQYF.

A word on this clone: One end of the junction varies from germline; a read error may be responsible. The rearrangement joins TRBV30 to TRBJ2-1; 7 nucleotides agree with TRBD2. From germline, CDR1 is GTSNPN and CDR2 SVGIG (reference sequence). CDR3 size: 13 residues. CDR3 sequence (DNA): TGTGCATGGAAGACTAGCCTCCACAATGAGCAGTTCTTC. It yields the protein CAWKTSLHNEQFF. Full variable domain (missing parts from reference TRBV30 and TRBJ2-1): SQTIHQWPATLVQPVGSPLSLECTVEGTSNPNLYWYRQAAGRGLQLLFYSVGIGQISSEVPQNLSASRPQDRQFILSSKKLLLSDSGFYLCAWKTSLHNEQFFGPGTRLTVL.

CDR3 nucleotide sequence: TGTGCCAGCAGCCCACGACAGGGAGGCTCCTACAATGAGCAGTTCTTC. It yields the protein CASSPRQGGSYNEQFF. V usage is TRBV11-3 and J usage is TRBJ2-1; D possibly corresponds to TRBD1 (7 bases). The CDR3 sequence is 16 residues long. V lost 5 bases, J lost 0 bases, and 14 bases lay in between. Germline V CDR1 and CDR2: SGHNT, YENEEA.

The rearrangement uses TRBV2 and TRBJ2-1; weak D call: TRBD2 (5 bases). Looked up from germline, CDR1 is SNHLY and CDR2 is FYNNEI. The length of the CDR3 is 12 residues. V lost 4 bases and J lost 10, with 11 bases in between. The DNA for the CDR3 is TGTGCCAGCAGTGCATCTGGGGAGGAGCAGTTCTTC. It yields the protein CASSASGEEQFF.

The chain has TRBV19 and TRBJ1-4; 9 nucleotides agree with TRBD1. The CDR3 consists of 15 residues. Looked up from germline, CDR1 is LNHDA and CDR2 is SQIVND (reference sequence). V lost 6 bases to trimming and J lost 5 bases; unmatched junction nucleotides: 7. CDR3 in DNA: TGTGCCAGTAGCAGCACCGGGACAGGGAATGAAAAACTGTTTTTT. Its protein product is CASSSTGTGNEKLFF.

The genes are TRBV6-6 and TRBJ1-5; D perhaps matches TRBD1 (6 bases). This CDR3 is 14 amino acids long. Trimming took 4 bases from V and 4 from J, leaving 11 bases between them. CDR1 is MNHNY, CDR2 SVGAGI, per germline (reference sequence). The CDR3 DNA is TGTGCCAGCAGTTGGGACACCTTAAATCAGCCCCAGCATTTT. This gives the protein CASSWDTLNQPQHF.

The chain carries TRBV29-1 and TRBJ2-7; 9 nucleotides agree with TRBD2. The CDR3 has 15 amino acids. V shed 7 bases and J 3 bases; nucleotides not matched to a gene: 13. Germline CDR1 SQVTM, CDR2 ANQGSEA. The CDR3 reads CSAATGAGGYYEQYF. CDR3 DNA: TGCAGCGCCGCGACCGGAGCGGGGGGTTACTACGAGCAGTACTTC.